This T cell receptor (beta chain) appears in the sequencing data of a study of blood T cells in healthy people across ages. Study findings and constraints: Among long-lived donors, naive CD4+ cells were more numerous and diversity higher than in aged donors.

As for this clonotype: The antigen remains undetermined.

Germline CDR1 is DFQATT and CDR2 is SNEGSKA (reference sequence). This CDR3 has 11 residues. The trim removed 3 bases at V and 14 bases at J, leaving 5 bases unmatched. Sample-barcoded 5' priming and a J-beta primer mix drove a second PCR of 7 to 11 cycles. TCRdb used MiXCR to reprocess the 5' RACE reads, holding one entry per CDR3 protein. Of 790,000 or so distinct CDR3 sequences in the sample, about 45% were seen once. Drawn from each donor were ten milliliters of peripheral blood. The sequencing sample was made of blood. The source is a man older than 75 in good health. V usage is TRBV20-1 and J usage is TRBJ2-1, with 9 bases aligning to TRBD2. CDR3 loop: CSARLAGVEFF. The CDR3 nucleotides read TGCAGTGCTAGGTTAGCGGGAGTGGAGTTCTTC.